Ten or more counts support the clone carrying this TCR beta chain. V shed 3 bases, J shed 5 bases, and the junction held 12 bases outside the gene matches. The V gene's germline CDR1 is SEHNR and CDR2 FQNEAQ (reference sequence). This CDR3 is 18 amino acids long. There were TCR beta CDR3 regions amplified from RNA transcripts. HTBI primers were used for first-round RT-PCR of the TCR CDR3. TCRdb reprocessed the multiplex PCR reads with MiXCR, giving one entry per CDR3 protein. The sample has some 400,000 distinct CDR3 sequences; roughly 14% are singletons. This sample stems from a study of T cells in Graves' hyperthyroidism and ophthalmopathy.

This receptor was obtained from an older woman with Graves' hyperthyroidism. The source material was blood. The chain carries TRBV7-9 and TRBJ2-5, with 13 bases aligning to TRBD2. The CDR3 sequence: CASSFGLAGVMPTETQYF. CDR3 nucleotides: TGTGCCAGCAGCTTTGGACTAGCGGGAGTCATGCCGACCGAGACCCAGTACTTC. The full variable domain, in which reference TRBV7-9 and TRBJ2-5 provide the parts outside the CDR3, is DTGVSQNPRHKITKRGQNVTFRCDPISEHNRLYWYRQTLGQGPEFLTYFQNEAQLEKSRLLSDRFSAERPKGSFSTLEIQRTEQGDSAMYLCASSFGLAGVMPTETQYFGPGTRLLVL.